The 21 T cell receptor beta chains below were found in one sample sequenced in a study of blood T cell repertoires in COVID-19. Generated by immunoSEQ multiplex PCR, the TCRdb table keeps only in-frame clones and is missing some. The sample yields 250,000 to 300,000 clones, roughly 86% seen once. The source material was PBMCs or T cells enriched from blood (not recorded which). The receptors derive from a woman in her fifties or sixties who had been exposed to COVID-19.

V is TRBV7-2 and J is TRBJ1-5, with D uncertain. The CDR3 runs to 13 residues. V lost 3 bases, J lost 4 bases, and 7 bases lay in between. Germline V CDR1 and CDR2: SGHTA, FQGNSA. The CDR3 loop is CASSFGENQPQHF. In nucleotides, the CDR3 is TGTGCCAGCAGCTTCGGGGAGAATCAGCCCCAGCATTTT.

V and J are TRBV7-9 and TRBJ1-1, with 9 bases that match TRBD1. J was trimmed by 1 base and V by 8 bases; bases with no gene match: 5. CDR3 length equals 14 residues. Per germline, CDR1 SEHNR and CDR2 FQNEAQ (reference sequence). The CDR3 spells CASRTGASNTEAFF. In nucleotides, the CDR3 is TGTGCCAGCCGGACAGGGGCCTCGAACACTGAAGCTTTCTTT. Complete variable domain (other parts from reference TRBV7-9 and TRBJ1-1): DTGVSQNPRHKITKRGQNVTFRCDPISEHNRLYWYRQTLGQGPEFLTYFQNEAQLEKSRLLSDRFSAERPKGSFSTLEIQRTEQGDSAMYLCASRTGASNTEAFFGQGTRLTVV.

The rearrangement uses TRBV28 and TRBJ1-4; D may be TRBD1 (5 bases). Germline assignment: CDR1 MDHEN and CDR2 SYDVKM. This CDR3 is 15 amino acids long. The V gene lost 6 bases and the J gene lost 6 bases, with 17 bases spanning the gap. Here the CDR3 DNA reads TGTGCCAGCAGCTCGATGACAGTCCCATATGAAAAACTGTTTTTT. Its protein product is CASSSMTVPYEKLFF.

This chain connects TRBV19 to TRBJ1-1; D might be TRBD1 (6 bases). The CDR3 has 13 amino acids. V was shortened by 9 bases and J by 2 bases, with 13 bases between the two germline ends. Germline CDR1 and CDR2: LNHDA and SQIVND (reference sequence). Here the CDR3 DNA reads TGTGCCAGCGGAAAACAGGGAAACACTGAAGCTTTCTTT. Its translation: CASGKQGNTEAFF.

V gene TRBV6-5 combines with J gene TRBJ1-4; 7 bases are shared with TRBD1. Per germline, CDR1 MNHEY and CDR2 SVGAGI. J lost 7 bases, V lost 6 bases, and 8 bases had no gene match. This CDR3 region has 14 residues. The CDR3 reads CASRLGDSSEKLFF. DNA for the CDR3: TGTGCCAGCAGGCTGGGGGACAGTAGTGAAAAACTGTTTTTT.

The CDR3 sequence: CASSFLKTGTNEKLFF. The DNA for the CDR3 is TGTGCCAGCAGCTTTCTTAAGACAGGGACTAATGAAAAACTGTTTTTT. The chain carries TRBV2 and TRBJ1-4; 7 bases fit TRBD1. Germline trimming cut 6 bases from V and 2 bases from J; bases unmatched to any gene: 9. Germline CDR1 SNHLY, CDR2 FYNNEI. CDR3 length: 16 residues.

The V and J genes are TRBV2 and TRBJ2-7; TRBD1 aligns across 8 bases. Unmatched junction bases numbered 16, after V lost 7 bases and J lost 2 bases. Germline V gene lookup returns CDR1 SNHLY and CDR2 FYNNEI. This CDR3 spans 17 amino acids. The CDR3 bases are TGTGCCAGCACCCAGGACAGGGTCGGGATGAGGGCCTACGAGCAGTACTTC. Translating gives CASTQDRVGMRAYEQYF.

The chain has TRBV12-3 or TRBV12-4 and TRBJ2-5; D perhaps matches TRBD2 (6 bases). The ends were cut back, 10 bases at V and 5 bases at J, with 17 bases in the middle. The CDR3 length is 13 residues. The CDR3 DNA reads TGTGCCACTAATAAGGAGGGTTTCGAGACCCAGTACTTC. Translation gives CATNKEGFETQYF.

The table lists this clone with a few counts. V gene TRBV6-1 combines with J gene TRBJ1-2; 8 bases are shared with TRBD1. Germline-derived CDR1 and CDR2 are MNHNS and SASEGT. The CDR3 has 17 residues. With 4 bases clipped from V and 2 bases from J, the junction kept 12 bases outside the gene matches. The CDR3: CASSGTPGQGSNYGYTF. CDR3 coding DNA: TGTGCCAGCAGTGGGACCCCCGGACAGGGATCAAACTATGGCTACACCTTC.

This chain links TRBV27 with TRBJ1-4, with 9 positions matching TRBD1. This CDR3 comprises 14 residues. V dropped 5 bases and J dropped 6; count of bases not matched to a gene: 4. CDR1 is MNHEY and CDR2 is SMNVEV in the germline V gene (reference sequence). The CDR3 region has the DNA TGTGCCAGCAGTCCAGGGACAGGGTATGAAAAACTGTTTTTT. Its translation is CASSPGTGYEKLFF.

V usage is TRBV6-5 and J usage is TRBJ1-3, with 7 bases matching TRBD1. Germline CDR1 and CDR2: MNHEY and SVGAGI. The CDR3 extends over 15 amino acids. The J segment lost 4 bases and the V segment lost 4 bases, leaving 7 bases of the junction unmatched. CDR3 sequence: CASSLDRAGGNTIYF. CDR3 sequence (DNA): TGTGCCAGCAGTTTAGACAGGGCGGGCGGAAACACCATATATTTT.

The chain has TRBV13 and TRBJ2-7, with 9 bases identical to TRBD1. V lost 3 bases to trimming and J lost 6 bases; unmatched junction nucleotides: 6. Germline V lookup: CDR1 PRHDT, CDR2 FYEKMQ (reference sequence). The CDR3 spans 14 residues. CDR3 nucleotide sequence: TGTGCCAGCAGCTTGAGGACAGGGGCTCTCGAGCAGTACTTC. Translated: CASSLRTGALEQYF.

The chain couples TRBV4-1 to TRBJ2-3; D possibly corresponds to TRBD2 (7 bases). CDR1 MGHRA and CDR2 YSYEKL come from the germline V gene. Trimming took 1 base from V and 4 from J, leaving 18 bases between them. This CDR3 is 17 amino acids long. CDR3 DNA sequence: TGCGCCAGCAGCCAAGCATTCGGCGGGGGCCACGCAGATACGCAGTATTTT. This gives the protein CASSQAFGGGHADTQYF.

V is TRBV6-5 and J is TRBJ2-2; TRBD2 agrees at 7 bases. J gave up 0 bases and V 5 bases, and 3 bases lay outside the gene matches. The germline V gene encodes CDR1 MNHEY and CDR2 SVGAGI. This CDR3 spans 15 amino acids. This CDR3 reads CASSTGLANTGELFF. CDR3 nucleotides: TGTGCCAGCAGTACCGGACTAGCGAACACCGGGGAGCTGTTTTTT.

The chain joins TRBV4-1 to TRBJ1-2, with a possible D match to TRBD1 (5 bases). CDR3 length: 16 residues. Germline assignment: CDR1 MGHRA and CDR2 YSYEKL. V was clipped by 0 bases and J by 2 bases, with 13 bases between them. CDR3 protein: CASSQEFTGINYGYTF. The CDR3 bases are TGCGCCAGCAGCCAAGAATTTACAGGAATAAACTATGGCTACACCTTC.

The CDR3 is CASSGEGSRTEAFF. CDR3 in DNA: TGTGCCAGCAGCGGGGAGGGATCAAGGACTGAAGCTTTCTTT. The chain employs TRBV7-9 and TRBJ1-1; no firm D call. The CDR3 is 14 amino acids. The V end lost 5 bases, the J end lost 5 bases, and 15 bases lay between the germline ends. CDR1 and CDR2 (germline): SEHNR, FQNEAQ (reference sequence).

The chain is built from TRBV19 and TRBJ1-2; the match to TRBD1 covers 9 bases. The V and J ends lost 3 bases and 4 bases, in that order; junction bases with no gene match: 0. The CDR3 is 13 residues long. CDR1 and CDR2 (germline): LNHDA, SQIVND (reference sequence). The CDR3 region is CASSMDRGYGYTF. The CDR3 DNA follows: TGTGCCAGTAGTATGGACAGGGGCTATGGCTACACCTTC. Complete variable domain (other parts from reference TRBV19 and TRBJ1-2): DGGITQSPKYLFRKEGQNVTLSCEQNLNHDAMYWYRQDPGQGLRLIYYSQIVNDFQKGDIAEGYSVSREKKESFPLTVTSAQKNPTAFYLCASSMDRGYGYTFGSGTRLTVV.

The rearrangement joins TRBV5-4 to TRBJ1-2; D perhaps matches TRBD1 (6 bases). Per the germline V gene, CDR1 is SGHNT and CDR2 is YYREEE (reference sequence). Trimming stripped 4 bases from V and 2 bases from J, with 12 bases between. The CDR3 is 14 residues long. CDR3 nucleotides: TGTGCCAGCAGCACCTGGACAGTAAACTATGGCTACACCTTC. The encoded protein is CASSTWTVNYGYTF.

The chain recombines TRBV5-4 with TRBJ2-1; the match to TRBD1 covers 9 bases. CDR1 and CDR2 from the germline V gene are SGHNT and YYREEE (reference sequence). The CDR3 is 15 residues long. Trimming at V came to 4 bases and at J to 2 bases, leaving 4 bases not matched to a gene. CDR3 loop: CASSRDRATYNEQFF. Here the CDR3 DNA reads TGTGCCAGCAGCCGGGACAGGGCGACCTACAATGAGCAGTTCTTC.

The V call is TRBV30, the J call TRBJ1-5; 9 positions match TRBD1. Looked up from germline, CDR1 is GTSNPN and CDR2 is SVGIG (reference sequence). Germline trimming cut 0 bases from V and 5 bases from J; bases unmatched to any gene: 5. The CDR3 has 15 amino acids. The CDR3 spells CAWSVGQGGYQPQHF. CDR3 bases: TGTGCCTGGAGTGTGGGACAGGGAGGTTATCAGCCCCAGCATTTT.

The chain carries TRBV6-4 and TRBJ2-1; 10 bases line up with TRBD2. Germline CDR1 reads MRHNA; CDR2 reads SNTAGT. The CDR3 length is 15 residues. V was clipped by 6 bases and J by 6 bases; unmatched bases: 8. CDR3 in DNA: TGTGCCAGCAGCTCTCAAGCGGGGGGGCCCAATGAGCAGTTCTTC. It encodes CASSSQAGGPNEQFF.